One and the same sample provided the 32 T cell receptor beta chains below, sequenced in a study of a mutant IDH1 vaccine in newly diagnosed glioma. Profiling relied on immunoSEQ multiplex PCR, and the TCRdb table lists in-frame clones only, not all of them. The sample has tens of thousands of clones; about 91% are singletons. Stated time point: week 11, during vaccination. Every vaccination contained 300 ug of the mutant IDH1 20-mer peptide and was paired with topical imiquimod. These receptors have no identified antigens. Sample: PBMCs, taken from a glioma patient whose treatment included an IDH1 peptide vaccine. The receptors stem from a man over 45 with glioma.

The J gene is TRBJ1-1, the V gene TRBV5-4; TRBD1 might be the D (5 bases). Germline V gene sequence: CDR1 SGHNT, CDR2 YYREEE (reference sequence). The CDR3 has 14 amino acids. The V end lost 4 bases, the J end lost 0 bases, and 10 bases lay between the germline ends. The CDR3 DNA is TGTGCCAGCAGCCTTCGGGGCATGAACACTGAAGCTTTCTTT. Translation: CASSLRGMNTEAFF.

The rearrangement links TRBV6-5 to TRBJ1-2; possibly TRBD1 for D (5 bases). The CDR3 has 13 residues. With 5 bases removed from V and 4 bases from J, the gap between germline ends came to 11 bases. Germline V CDR1 and CDR2: MNHEY, SVGAGI. As DNA, the CDR3 is TGTGCCAGCAGTGAGGGGAGCTTCTATGGCTACACCTTC. Encoded protein: CASSEGSFYGYTF.

Only a few counts were recorded for this clone. Here the CDR3 reads CASSEAAGGQPQHF. In nucleotides, the CDR3 is TGCGCCAGCAGTGAGGCGGCAGGGGGCCAGCCCCAGCATTTT. V gene TRBV10-2 combines with J gene TRBJ1-5; 8 nucleotides agree with TRBD1. This CDR3 region has 14 residues. Losses at the gene ends were 2 bases for V and 7 bases for J; bases not matched to a gene: 4. Germline V gene data show CDR1 as WSHSY and CDR2 as SAAADI.

J is TRBJ2-5 and V is TRBV5-1; 12 positions agree with TRBD2. V shed 5 bases, J shed 5 bases, and the junction held 13 bases outside the gene matches. The CDR3 extends over 17 amino acids. Germline V gene lookup returns CDR1 SGHRS and CDR2 YFSETQ. The CDR3 DNA reads TGCGCCAGCAGAGCTCAGGCCCTAGCGGGAGGGCGGGAGACCCAGTACTTC. Its translation is CASRAQALAGGRETQYF.

The V gene is TRBV9, the J gene TRBJ2-2; 7 nucleotides agree with TRBD2. CDR1 is SGDLS and CDR2 is YYNGEE in the germline V gene. V dropped 0 bases and J dropped 2; count of bases not matched to a gene: 7. The CDR3 is made up of 17 amino acids. The CDR3 DNA reads TGTGCCAGCAGCGTAGTGCCCAGCGGGGTAAACACCGGGGAGCTGTTTTTT. Translated: CASSVVPSGVNTGELFF.

The V call is TRBV7-9, the J call TRBJ1-5; no reliable D call. The CDR3 runs 14 residues. V was trimmed by 3 bases and J by 3 bases, leaving 9 bases between them. Germline lookup yields CDR1 SEHNR and CDR2 FQNEAQ (reference sequence). CDR3 coding DNA: TGTGCCAGCAGCTTGTCAGGACCCAATCAGCCCCAGCATTTT. Its protein is CASSLSGPNQPQHF.

The V and J genes are TRBV6-1 and TRBJ2-7; D remains unclear. The CDR3 length is 13 residues. CDR1 and CDR2 from the germline V gene are MNHNS and SASEGT. The V and J ends lost 3 bases and 2 bases respectively, with 8 bases between them. CDR3 DNA sequence: TGTGCCAGCAGTGAGCAAGCCCCCTACGAGCAGTACTTC. Its protein is CASSEQAPYEQYF.

Only one count was recorded for this clone. This rearrangement joins TRBV7-2 to TRBJ1-6, with 8 bases that match TRBD1. The CDR3 totals 16 residues. Germline V gene lookup returns CDR1 SGHTA and CDR2 FQGNSA. J was trimmed by 7 bases and V by 0 bases; bases with no gene match: 5. CDR3 sequence: CASSLALRGPNSPLHF. Written as DNA, the CDR3 is TGTGCCAGCAGCTTAGCGCTCAGGGGGCCAAATTCACCCCTCCACTTT.

This clone was seen once. This chain connects TRBV7-9 to TRBJ2-5, with D perhaps TRBD2 (6 bases). Germline V gene data show CDR1 as SEHNR and CDR2 as FQNEAQ (reference sequence). Trimming took 5 bases from V and 0 from J, leaving 10 bases between them. The CDR3 has 14 residues. The CDR3 sequence is CASSPREYQETQYF. Written as DNA, the CDR3 is TGTGCCAGCAGCCCCCGGGAGTACCAAGAGACCCAGTACTTC.

This clone was recorded only once. The gene calls are TRBV7-9 and TRBJ2-5; 13 nucleotides line up with TRBD2. CDR3 length: 15 amino acids. Germline V gene data show CDR1 as SEHNR and CDR2 as FQNEAQ (reference sequence). Trimming removed 4 bases from V and 4 bases from J; junction bases left unmatched: 3. The CDR3 spells CASSSRLAGGETQYF. In DNA form, the CDR3 reads TGTGCCAGCAGCTCACGACTAGCGGGGGGAGAGACCCAGTACTTC.

The chain combines TRBV29-1 with TRBJ2-1; 9 bases are shared with TRBD2. The trim removed 3 bases at V and 9 bases at J, leaving 6 bases unmatched. The CDR3 is 13 residues long. Germline V gene data show CDR1 as SQVTM and CDR2 as ANQGSEA. CDR3: CSVDLAGYGEQFF. CDR3 DNA: TGCAGCGTTGATCTAGCGGGATACGGTGAGCAGTTCTTC.

The chain recombines TRBV19 with TRBJ1-4, with 11 bases lining up with TRBD1. The CDR3 has 14 residues. Germline CDR1 is LNHDA and CDR2 is SQIVND (reference sequence). J gave up 7 bases and V 5 bases, and 3 bases lay outside the gene matches. DNA of the CDR3: TGTGCCAGTAGTCCCGGGACAGGGGGTGAAAAACTGTTTTTT. It yields the protein CASSPGTGGEKLFF.

The rearrangement joins TRBV4-1 to TRBJ2-7; 9 nucleotides match TRBD2. After removal of 1 base from V and 3 bases from J, the junction contained 10 bases not matched to a gene. In germline, CDR1 is MGHRA, CDR2 YSYEKL. This CDR3 region has 17 residues. CDR3 in amino acids: CASSQGSSGRFLYEQYF. CDR3 nucleotide sequence: TGCGCCAGCAGCCAAGGTTCAAGCGGGAGGTTCCTCTACGAGCAGTACTTC.

The V call is TRBV7-2, the J call TRBJ2-1, with D tentatively TRBD2 (5 bases). This CDR3 is built from 13 residues. The germline V gene has CDR1 SGHTA and CDR2 FQGNSA. V was pared by 5 bases and J by 7 bases, with 12 bases between. Here the CDR3 reads CASSIGLANEQFF. The CDR3 bases are TGTGCCAGCAGCATCGGACTTGCTAATGAGCAGTTCTTC. The full variable domain, its missing parts supplied by reference TRBV7-2 and TRBJ2-1, is GAGVSQSPSNKVTEKGKDVELRCDPISGHTALYWYRQSLGQGLEFLIYFQGNSAPDKSGLPSDRFSAERTGGSVSTLTIQRTQQEDSAVYLCASSIGLANEQFFGPGTRLTVL.

This clone showed up just once. The V call is TRBV5-1, the J call TRBJ2-7; no firm D call. The V end was cut by 4 bases, the J end by 0 bases, with 11 bases between. The germline V gene has CDR1 SGHRS and CDR2 YFSETQ. This CDR3 comprises 14 residues. The CDR3 is CASSLDPSSYEQYF. In DNA form, the CDR3 reads TGCGCCAGCAGCCTGGATCCCAGCTCCTACGAGCAGTACTTC.

V gene TRBV19 combines with J gene TRBJ2-1; a weak D match, TRBD2 (5 bases). This CDR3 spans 16 amino acids. The germline V and J ends were trimmed by 2 bases and 8 bases, with 19 bases remaining between them. Germline CDR1 is LNHDA and CDR2 is SQIVND (reference sequence). The CDR3 reads CASSINVASFGDEQFF. Written as DNA, the CDR3 is TGTGCCAGTAGTATAAACGTGGCTAGCTTTGGCGATGAGCAGTTCTTC.

V gene TRBV9 combines with J gene TRBJ2-7; 10 positions agree with TRBD2. This CDR3 region has 15 residues. Germline CDR1 SGDLS, CDR2 YYNGEE. V lost 1 base, J lost 2 bases, and 3 bases stayed unmatched. CDR3 region: CASSVTAGGPYEQYF. The CDR3 nucleotides are TGTGCCAGCAGCGTAACAGCGGGAGGGCCCTACGAGCAGTACTTC.

The chain uses TRBV13 and TRBJ1-3; no definite D call. CDR1 and CDR2 from the germline V gene are PRHDT and FYEKMQ (reference sequence). Trimming took off 2 bases at V and 4 bases at J, with 9 bases between the two ends. The CDR3 is 14 residues long. CDR3 in DNA: TGTGCCAGCAGCTTAAGGACGAGAGGAAACACCATATATTTT. It is translated as CASSLRTRGNTIYF.

This chain uses TRBV9 with TRBJ1-1; weak D call: TRBD1 (5 bases). CDR1 SGDLS and CDR2 YYNGEE come from the germline V gene. Trimming took 3 bases from V and 5 from J, leaving 17 bases between them. This CDR3 comprises 15 residues. DNA of the CDR3: TGTGCCAGCAGCGCCGGGGACGGTCGGAGGACTGAAGCTTTCTTT. This gives the protein CASSAGDGRRTEAFF.

The chain couples TRBV10-2 to TRBJ1-3; perhaps TRBD1 as D (6 bases). CDR3 length: 16 residues. Germline-derived CDR1 and CDR2 are WSHSY and SAAADI. Trimming took 6 bases from V and 0 from J, leaving 15 bases between them. The CDR3 DNA reads as TGCGCCAGCAGCCGGGGGGCTATGAGCTCTGGAAACACCATATATTTT. It yields the protein CASSRGAMSSGNTIYF.

This rearrangement joins TRBV30 to TRBJ2-7; 10 bases map to TRBD1. J was trimmed by 3 bases and V by 1 base; bases with no gene match: 6. The CDR3 spans 15 residues. Germline V gene data show CDR1 as GTSNPN and CDR2 as SVGIG (reference sequence). The CDR3 DNA is TGTGCCTGGAGTGCCCTAGGACAGGGGGTCTACGAGCAGTACTTC. Encoded protein: CAWSALGQGVYEQYF.

This clone appeared a few times. The chain links TRBV25-1 to TRBJ2-5; 12 positions agree with TRBD2. Germline V gene data show CDR1 as MGHDK and CDR2 as SYGVNS. V lost 1 base and J lost 3; bases outside the gene matches: 6. The length of the CDR3 is 17 residues. The CDR3, as DNA: TGTGCCAGCAGTGAATTAGTACTAGCGGGAGGTAAAGAGACCCAGTACTTC. It is translated as CASSELVLAGGKETQYF.

The chain has TRBV14 and TRBJ2-2; TRBD1 matches at 7 bases. Germline V gene sequence: CDR1 SGHDN, CDR2 FVKESK. Trimming took 6 bases from V and 0 from J; bases not matched to a gene: 4. The CDR3 length is 15 residues. The DNA for the CDR3 is TGTGCCAGCAGAAAGGGACAGTCGAACACCGGGGAGCTGTTTTTT. Residues: CASRKGQSNTGELFF.

The CDR3 loop reads CASSTSGTGGAWAYEQYF. The CDR3 DNA reads TGTGCCAGCAGCACCTCCGGGACAGGGGGCGCATGGGCCTACGAGCAGTACTTC. The genes are TRBV7-9 and TRBJ2-7; the match to TRBD1 covers 12 bases. This CDR3 region has 18 residues. CDR1 SEHNR and CDR2 FQNEAQ come from the germline V gene (reference sequence). V lost 5 bases, J lost 2 bases, and 13 bases stayed unmatched.

V gene TRBV11-1 combines with J gene TRBJ2-7; 9 bases fit TRBD2. The CDR3 spans 16 residues. Germline CDR1 reads SGHAT; CDR2 reads FQDESV (reference sequence). Germline trimming cut 9 bases from V and 2 bases from J; bases unmatched to any gene: 14. CDR3 sequence: CASRAASGVNAYEQYF. The CDR3 region has the DNA TGTGCCAGTAGGGCGGCTAGCGGGGTGAATGCCTACGAGCAGTACTTC.

The chain has TRBV30 and TRBJ1-2; no definite D call. This CDR3 has 13 amino acids. The germline V gene encodes CDR1 GTSNPN and CDR2 SVGIG (reference sequence). Trimming cost V 0 bases and J 1 base, with 6 bases left between them. CDR3 residues: CAWSVRLNYGYTF. CDR3 in DNA: TGTGCCTGGAGTGTACGACTTAACTATGGCTACACCTTC.

The chain carries TRBV7-3 and TRBJ2-3, with TRBD1 matching over 11 bases. The germline gives CDR1 SGHTA, CDR2 FQGTGA. The CDR3 is 14 residues long. V trimming: 4 bases; J trimming: 4 bases; junction bases outside the gene matches: 1. In DNA form, the CDR3 reads TGTGCCAGCAGCTCGGGACAGGGGGCAGATACGCAGTATTTT. Its translation: CASSSGQGADTQYF. Full variable domain (missing parts from reference TRBV7-3 and TRBJ2-3): GAGVSQTPSNKVTEKGKYVELRCDPISGHTALYWYRQSLGQGPEFLIYFQGTGAADDSGLPNDRFFAVRPEGSVSTLKIQRTERGDSAVYLCASSSGQGADTQYFGPGTRLTVL.

The rearrangement joins TRBV4-1 to TRBJ2-1; TRBD2 aligns across 10 bases. The CDR3 has 18 amino acids. Germline V lookup: CDR1 MGHRA, CDR2 YSYEKL. After removal of 6 bases from V and 0 bases from J, the junction contained 11 bases not matched to a gene. CDR3 in amino acids: CASRSDSGGSLSYNEQFF. The CDR3, as DNA: TGCGCCAGCAGGTCCGATAGCGGGGGGTCCCTCTCCTACAATGAGCAGTTCTTC.

This chain links TRBV7-9 with TRBJ2-7, with D possibly TRBD2 on 5 matching bases. V lost 0 bases to trimming and J lost 3 bases, with 9 bases between them. This CDR3 contains 14 residues. The V gene's germline CDR1 is SEHNR and CDR2 FQNEAQ (reference sequence). CDR3 in DNA: TGTGCCAGCAGCTTAGCGGGCGCGGGCTACGAGCAGTACTTC. Its translation is CASSLAGAGYEQYF.

V usage is TRBV29-1 and J usage is TRBJ2-7; no reliable D call. Trimming removed 6 bases at V and 4 bases at J, with 16 bases between. The CDR3 sequence is 13 residues long. CDR1 is SQVTM and CDR2 is ANQGSEA in the germline V gene. CDR3 in amino acids: CSVVVSSRYEQYF. Written as DNA, the CDR3 is TGCAGCGTCGTTGTCAGCTCTAGGTACGAGCAGTACTTC.

The gene calls are TRBV28 and TRBJ1-1, with 7 nucleotides matching TRBD1. Germline V CDR1 and CDR2: MDHEN, SYDVKM. The CDR3 is made up of 17 amino acids. With V trimmed by 5 bases and J by 6 bases, 18 bases remained unmatched. CDR3 region: CASSGPRTGRSGAEAFF. The CDR3 DNA reads TGTGCCAGCAGTGGCCCTAGGACAGGACGGAGTGGCGCTGAAGCTTTCTTT.

The chain joins TRBV7-6 to TRBJ2-7; a possible D gene is TRBD2 (6 bases). Germline V gives CDR1 SGHVS, CDR2 FNYEAQ. V shed 4 bases and J shed 2 bases, with 21 bases lying between them. The CDR3 is 17 amino acids. Here the CDR3 reads CASSSEGPTSPTYEQYF. The CDR3 region has the DNA TGTGCCAGCAGCTCAGAAGGGCCGACTAGTCCGACCTACGAGCAGTACTTC.